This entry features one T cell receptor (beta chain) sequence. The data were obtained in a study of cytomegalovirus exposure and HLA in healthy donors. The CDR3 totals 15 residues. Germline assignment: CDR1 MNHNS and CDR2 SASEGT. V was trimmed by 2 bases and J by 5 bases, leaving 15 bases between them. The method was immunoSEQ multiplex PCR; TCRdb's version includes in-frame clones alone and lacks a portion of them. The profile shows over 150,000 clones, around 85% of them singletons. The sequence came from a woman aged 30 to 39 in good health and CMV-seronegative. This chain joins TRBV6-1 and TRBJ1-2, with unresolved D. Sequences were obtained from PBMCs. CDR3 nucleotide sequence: TGTGCCAGCAGTGAATTCCCTGACGGAGTATATGGCTACACCTTC. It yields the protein CASSEFPDGVYGYTF.